The next 18 T cell receptor beta chains were all read from a single sample in a study of blood T cell repertoires in COVID-19. Produced via immunoSEQ multiplex PCR; TCRdb's table is partial and in-frame only. The repertoire includes about 310,000 clones, 87% of them detected once, and 8.9% sits in the top ten. Material for sequencing was PBMCs or T cells enriched from blood (not recorded which). Source of these receptors: a woman aged 18-35 years who had recovered from COVID-19.

The CDR3 sequence is CASSMGQINYGYTF. The CDR3, as DNA: TGTGCCAGTAGTATGGGGCAGATTAACTATGGCTACACCTTC. The V gene is TRBV19, the J gene TRBJ1-2; the D gene is possibly TRBD1 (5 bases). V lost 3 bases, J lost 1 base, and 9 bases lay in between. Germline V lookup: CDR1 LNHDA, CDR2 SQIVND (reference sequence). The CDR3 is 14 residues long.

This sequence joins TRBV6-5 and TRBJ2-3; D possibly corresponds to TRBD2 (5 bases). This CDR3 region has 14 residues. Between the trimmed V and J ends, which lost 8 bases and 4 bases, there was a span of 16 bases. Germline CDR1 reads MNHEY; CDR2 reads SVGAGI. CDR3 nucleotides: TGTGCCAGCCGGGCCGTGACTATCGCAGATACGCAGTATTTT. Translation gives CASRAVTIADTQYF.

With respect to this clone: It is unclear where the CDR3 begins or ends on the DNA, so no DNA is shown, and the CDR3 is as TCRdb lists it. The chain combines TRBV9 with TRBJ2-2; the table names TRBD1, a call not compared with the DNA. 19 amino acids form the CDR3, both terminal residues included. Germline V gene sequence: CDR1 SGDLS, CDR2 YYNGEE. The CDR3 sequence: CASSVGLGVGQFGAGELFF.

This chain links TRBV4-3 with TRBJ2-3, with TRBD1 identical over 9 bases. The CDR3 length is 17 residues. J was trimmed by 0 bases and V by 4 bases; bases with no gene match: 8. Germline lookup yields CDR1 LGHNA and CDR2 YSLEER. For the CDR3, the DNA is TGCGCCAGCAGCCGAATCGGACAGGGGCCGAGCACAGATACGCAGTATTTT. This translates into CASSRIGQGPSTDTQYF.

The chain is built from TRBV7-8 and TRBJ2-2, with 7 bases lining up with TRBD2. The CDR3 is made up of 16 amino acids. Germline V gives CDR1 SGHVS, CDR2 FQNEAQ. Unmatched junction bases numbered 12, after V lost 7 bases and J lost 4 bases. DNA of the CDR3: TGTGCCAGCACTTTAACGGGGGGAGCAGGCACCGGGGAGCTGTTTTTT. This gives the protein CASTLTGGAGTGELFF.

The chain uses TRBV6-5 and TRBJ1-5; a possible D gene is TRBD1 (6 bases). The CDR3 runs 14 residues. Germline-derived CDR1 and CDR2 are MNHEY and SVGAGI. V lost 6 bases and J lost 6, with 15 bases in between. Written as DNA, the CDR3 is TGTGCCAGCAGACTCAGGGGTTGGGGTCAGCCCCAGCATTTT. It codes for CASRLRGWGQPQHF.

The rearrangement joins TRBV2 to TRBJ1-1; 8 nucleotides match TRBD1. Trimming at V came to 5 bases and at J to 5 bases, leaving 7 bases not matched to a gene. Germline V gene sequence: CDR1 SNHLY, CDR2 FYNNEI. This CDR3 contains 14 residues. The CDR3 spells CASSKLQGATEAFF. In DNA form, the CDR3 reads TGTGCCAGCAGTAAACTCCAGGGGGCAACTGAAGCTTTCTTT.

The gene calls are TRBV27 and TRBJ2-6, with D hard to call. Looked up from germline, CDR1 is MNHEY and CDR2 is SMNVEV (reference sequence). CDR3 length equals 15 residues. The ends were cut back, 2 bases at V and 0 bases at J, with 5 bases in the middle. Here the CDR3 reads CASSLLSSGANVLTF. The CDR3 bases are TGTGCCAGCAGTTTACTGAGCTCTGGGGCCAACGTCCTGACTTTC.

V and J are TRBV19 and TRBJ1-1; D gene ambiguous. Germline values: CDR1 LNHDA, CDR2 SQIVND (reference sequence). V was trimmed by 7 bases and J by 6 bases, leaving 21 bases between them. This CDR3 has 15 residues. The CDR3 sequence is CASNLPGSGGSEAFF. CDR3 nucleotide sequence: TGTGCCAGTAACTTGCCGGGGAGCGGAGGTTCTGAAGCTTTCTTT. Complete variable domain (other parts from reference TRBV19 and TRBJ1-1): DGGITQSPKYLFRKEGQNVTLSCEQNLNHDAMYWYRQDPGQGLRLIYYSQIVNDFQKGDIAEGYSVSREKKESFPLTVTSAQKNPTAFYLCASNLPGSGGSEAFFGQGTRLTVV.

V usage is TRBV11-1 and J usage is TRBJ2-7; D call uncertain. Germline loops: CDR1 SGHAT, CDR2 FQDESV (reference sequence). Trimming removed 3 bases at V and 2 bases at J, with 11 bases between. The CDR3 is 14 residues long. The DNA of the CDR3 is TGTGCCAGCAGCTTGAGTCACAGAACCTACGAGCAGTACTTC. This translates into CASSLSHRTYEQYF.

This clone was seen only once. The genes are TRBV18 and TRBJ2-7; D remains unclear. V gave up 2 bases and J gave up 3 bases, with 11 bases separating them. Germline lookup yields CDR1 KGHSH and CDR2 LQKENI. This CDR3 is built from 14 residues. The CDR3 region is CASSPGPGNYEQYF. The CDR3 region has the DNA TGTGCCAGCTCACCAGGGCCAGGTAACTACGAGCAGTACTTC.

V and J are TRBV7-2 and TRBJ1-1; no clear D. V lost 5 bases to trimming and J lost 4 bases, with 11 bases between them. The CDR3 has 13 amino acids. CDR1 and CDR2 (germline): SGHTA, FQGNSA. The CDR3 sequence is CASSLPSGTEAFF. The CDR3 region has the DNA TGTGCCAGCAGCCTACCTTCGGGCACTGAAGCTTTCTTT.

This chain connects TRBV5-1 to TRBJ2-3; 15 bases map to TRBD2. Germline CDR1 SGHRS, CDR2 YFSETQ. The CDR3 is made up of 20 amino acids. Trimming removed 2 bases from V and 0 bases from J; junction bases left unmatched: 10. The CDR3 is CASSLHPGLAGGTSTDTQYF. The CDR3 DNA reads as TGCGCCAGCAGCTTACATCCGGGACTAGCGGGGGGAACTAGCACAGATACGCAGTATTTT.

CDR3: CASSLQTGDNEQFF. The CDR3 nucleotides read TGTGCCAGCAGCCTACAAACAGGGGACAATGAGCAGTTCTTC. This sequence joins TRBV11-3 and TRBJ2-1; the match to TRBD1 covers 7 bases. The CDR3 sequence is 14 residues long. After removal of 5 bases from V and 5 bases from J, the junction contained 6 bases not matched to a gene. Germline CDR1 reads SGHNT; CDR2 reads YENEEA.

The rearrangement uses TRBV2 and TRBJ2-7; D gene ambiguous. The V end was cut by 6 bases, the J end by 2 bases, with 17 bases between. This CDR3 comprises 15 residues. CDR1 and CDR2 (germline): SNHLY, FYNNEI. The CDR3 reads CASRVQPNPTYEQYF. CDR3 DNA sequence: TGTGCCAGCAGGGTACAGCCGAACCCGACCTACGAGCAGTACTTC.

This clone was recorded a few times. V is TRBV7-9 and J is TRBJ2-7, with 8 bases matching TRBD1. In germline, CDR1 is SEHNR, CDR2 FQNEAQ (reference sequence). With 11 bases clipped from V and 0 bases from J, the junction kept 9 bases outside the gene matches. The CDR3 covers 14 residues. Here the CDR3 DNA reads TGTGCCCCTATTAGGGACAGGAGCTCCTACGAGCAGTACTTC. Amino acid sequence: CAPIRDRSSYEQYF.

The chain couples TRBV28 to TRBJ1-1; tentative D call: TRBD1 (5 bases). The ends were cut back, 3 bases at V and 9 bases at J, with 17 bases in the middle. The CDR3 extends over 14 amino acids. CDR1 and CDR2 (germline): MDHEN, SYDVKM. The CDR3 region has the DNA TGTGCCAGCAGTTTCCCGGGGGGGAGTTGGAAAGCTTTCTTT. This gives the protein CASSFPGGSWKAFF.

The chain employs TRBV9 and TRBJ2-7; 7 bases agree with TRBD1. Germline loops: CDR1 SGDLS, CDR2 YYNGEE. This CDR3 has 15 residues. V trimming: 4 bases; J trimming: 0 bases; junction bases outside the gene matches: 7. DNA for the CDR3: TGTGCCAGCAGCTTCTCCGGGGACAGCTCCTACGAGCAGTACTTC. This codes for CASSFSGDSSYEQYF. Supplemented by reference TRBV9 and TRBJ2-7, the full variable domain reads DSGVTQTPKHLITATGQRVTLRCSPRSGDLSVYWYQQSLDQGLQFLIQYYNGEERAKGNILERFSAQQFPDLHSELNLSSLELGDSALYFCASSFSGDSSYEQYFGPGTRLTVT.